This T cell receptor beta chain comes out of a study of CD8+CD57+ T cells in acquired aplastic anemia. Study-wide background: Sorted cells (CD4+ and CD8+) yielded DNA amounts that averaged about 3.4 ug. General study results and limits: Patients and controls were found to share over 25 CD8+ CDR3 sequences. Patients and controls were not found to differ significantly in CD8+ Simpson's diversity.

Regarding this clonotype: Its antigen is unidentified.

Both TCR beta VDJ combination and CDR3 sequence profiling were carried out. Genomic DNA was the template for this profiling. TCRdb redid the calling of the reads with MiXCR, one entry per CDR3 protein. The sample includes tens of thousands of distinct CDR3 sequences, 65% to 70% of them seen just once. Germline loops: CDR1 WNHNN, CDR2 SYGVQD (reference sequence). The CDR3 consists of 15 residues. V was pared by 4 bases and J by 5 bases, with 10 bases of the junction left unmatched. The J gene is TRBJ2-7, the V gene TRBV10-1, with 8 bases identical to TRBD1. The source material was sorted CD4+, CD8+, or CD8+CD57+ T cells (not recorded which) from PBMCs. This TCR was sampled from a human donor in good health, serving as a control. The CDR3: CASSVRDRPGDEQYF. Written as DNA, the CDR3 is TGCGCCAGCAGTGTCCGGGACAGGCCAGGCGACGAGCAGTACTTC.